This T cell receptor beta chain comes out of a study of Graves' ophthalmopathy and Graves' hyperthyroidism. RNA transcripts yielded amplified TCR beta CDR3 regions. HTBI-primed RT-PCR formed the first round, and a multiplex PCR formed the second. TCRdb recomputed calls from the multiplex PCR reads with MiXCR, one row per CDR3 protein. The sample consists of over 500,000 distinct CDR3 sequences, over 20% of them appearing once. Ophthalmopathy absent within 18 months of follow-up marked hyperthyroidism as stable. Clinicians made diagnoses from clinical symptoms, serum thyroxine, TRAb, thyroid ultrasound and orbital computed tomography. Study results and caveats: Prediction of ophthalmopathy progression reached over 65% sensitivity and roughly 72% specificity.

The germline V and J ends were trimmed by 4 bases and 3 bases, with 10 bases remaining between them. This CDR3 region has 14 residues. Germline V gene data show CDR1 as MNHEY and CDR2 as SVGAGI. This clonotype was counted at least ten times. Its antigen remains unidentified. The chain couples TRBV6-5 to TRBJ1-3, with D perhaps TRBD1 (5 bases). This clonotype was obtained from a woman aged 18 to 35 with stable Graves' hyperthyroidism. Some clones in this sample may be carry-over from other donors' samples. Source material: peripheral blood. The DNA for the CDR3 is TGTGCCAGCAGTTCACGGGACGGTGGAAACACCATATATTTT. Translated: CASSSRDGGNTIYF.